These T cell receptor beta chains were read from a single sample in a study of control samples from healthy donors and cancer patients. Libraries were prepared by immunoSEQ multiplex PCR; TCRdb keeps only in-frame clonotypes and omits some of them. There are about 100,000 clones in the sample; about 88% occur only once, and 18% lies in the top ten. Material for sequencing was blood. The receptors stem from a woman aged 45-60 years in good health. Each CDR3 is given with its conserved first and last residue. Each record gives: J gene, V gene, clone size, D gene, CDR3 protein, CDR3 DNA. D genes are given only for firm matches. The size field is filled for only some rows; it gives once, few, many or a size class.

J: TRBJ2-1; V: TRBV7-2; size: -; D: TRBD2; CDR3: CASSFPLSGLEVFGQFF; DNA: TGTGCCAGCAGCTTTCCATTGTCGGGACTAGAGGTTTTTGGGCAGTTCTTC
J: TRBJ2-1; V: TRBV19; size: -; D: -; CDR3: CASSILGGSSYNEQFF; DNA: TGTGCCAGTAGTATACTAGGGGGGAGCTCCTACAATGAGCAGTTCTTC
J: TRBJ2-7; V: TRBV11-2; size: -; D: TRBD2; CDR3: CASSLASGGREQCF; DNA: TGTGCCAGCAGCTTAGCATCGGGGGGGCGCGAGCAGTGCTTC
J: TRBJ2-1; V: TRBV11-3; size: -; D: -; CDR3: CASSLRDTFGNEQFF; DNA: TGTGCCAGCAGCTTACGGGACACCTTTGGGAATGAGCAGTTCTTC
J: TRBJ2-1; V: TRBV7-3; size: once; D: -; CDR3: CASSLGLGYNEQFF; DNA: TGTGCCAGCAGCTTAGGGCTAGGGTACAATGAGCAGTTCTTC
J: TRBJ2-5; V: TRBV7-2; size: -; D: TRBD2; CDR3: CASSPAGGLGVSGETQYF; DNA: TGTGCCAGCAGCCCCGCAGGAGGACTAGGAGTTTCGGGAGAGACCCAGTACTTC
J: TRBJ1-1; V: TRBV30; size: -; D: -; CDR3: CAWSVGHGITEAFF; DNA: TGTGCCTGGAGTGTCGGACACGGGATCACTGAAGCTTTCTTT
J: TRBJ1-4; V: TRBV7-9; size: few; D: -; CDR3: CASSPGRSNEKLFF; DNA: TGTGCCAGCAGTCCTGGACGGTCGAATGAAAAACTGTTTTTT
J: TRBJ2-2; V: TRBV4-1; size: -; D: TRBD2; CDR3: CASSQKAGGNTGELFF; DNA: TGCGCCAGCAGCCAGAAAGCGGGAGGTAACACCGGGGAGCTGTTTTTT
J: TRBJ1-1; V: TRBV7-9; size: -; D: -; CDR3: CASSLGERTEAFF; DNA: TGTGCCAGCAGCTTAGGGGAAAGGACTGAAGCTTTCTTT
J: TRBJ1-1; V: TRBV7-3; size: -; D: TRBD1; CDR3: CASSSGTGYRDF; DNA: TGTGCCAGCAGCTCAGGGACAGGGTATCGAGACTTT
J: TRBJ2-7; V: TRBV11-1; size: -; D: -; CDR3: CASSLDREAYEQYF; DNA: TGTGCCAGCAGCTTAGACAGGGAGGCCTACGAGCAGTACTTC
J: TRBJ1-2; V: TRBV11-2; size: once; D: -; CDR3: CASSPKPVSNYGYTF; DNA: TGTGCCAGCAGCCCAAAGCCGGTGTCTAACTATGGCTACACCTTC
J: TRBJ2-5; V: TRBV11-2; size: -; D: -; CDR3: CASSLVGGSVQETQYF; DNA: TGTGCCAGCAGCTTAGTTGGGGGGTCGGTTCAAGAGACCCAGTACTTC
J: TRBJ2-3; V: TRBV7-2; size: -; D: -; CDR3: CASSLAKAITDTQYF; DNA: TGTGCCAGCAGCTTAGCGAAGGCCATCACAGATACGCAGTATTTT
J: TRBJ2-1; V: TRBV19; size: -; D: -; CDR3: CASSTSQGAGDEQFF; DNA: TGTGCCAGTAGTACCTCGCAGGGGGCGGGAGATGAGCAGTTCTTC
J: TRBJ2-7; V: TRBV5-4; size: -; D: -; CDR3: CASSSRSSHEQYF; DNA: TGTGCCAGCAGCTCCAGAAGTTCGCACGAGCAGTACTTC
J: TRBJ1-1; V: TRBV6-1; size: -; D: TRBD1; CDR3: CASSETGGVTEAFF; DNA: TGTGCCAGCAGTGAGACAGGGGGAGTCACTGAAGCTTTCTTT
J: TRBJ1-1; V: TRBV6-5; size: -; D: -; CDR3: CASSIPGTQAFF; DNA: TGTGCCAGCAGTATCCCTGGGACCCAGGCTTTCTTT
J: TRBJ1-2; V: TRBV27; size: -; D: -; CDR3: CASSLFAGNYGYTF; DNA: TGTGCCAGCAGTTTATTCGCAGGAAACTATGGCTACACCTTC
J: TRBJ1-2; V: TRBV19; size: few; D: -; CDR3: CASGHGARYGYTF; DNA: TGTGCCAGTGGTCACGGGGCCCGTTATGGCTACACCTTC
J: TRBJ2-5; V: TRBV5-1; size: -; D: -; CDR3: CASSLGWDGRETQYF; DNA: TGCGCCAGCAGCTTGGGATGGGACGGTAGAGAGACCCAGTACTTC
J: TRBJ1-2; V: TRBV30; size: -; D: -; CDR3: CAWSAGVGYTF; DNA: TGTGCCTGGAGTGCGGGGGTCGGCTACACCTTC
J: TRBJ1-5; V: TRBV2; size: -; D: -; CDR3: CASRTPPGQPQHF; DNA: TGTGCCAGCAGGACCCCACCGGGTCAGCCCCAGCATTTT
J: TRBJ1-1; V: TRBV4-1; size: -; D: -; CDR3: CASSQEASSPGNTEAFF; DNA: TGCGCCAGCAGCCAAGAAGCGAGCAGTCCAGGGAACACTGAAGCTTTCTTT
J: TRBJ1-4; V: TRBV12-3/TRBV12-4; size: -; D: -; CDR3: CASTIGEKLFF; DNA: TGTGCCAGCACCATAGGCGAAAAACTGTTTTTT
J: TRBJ1-1; V: TRBV5-8; size: -; D: -; CDR3: CASSKWWGMNTEAFF; DNA: TGTGCCAGCAGCAAATGGTGGGGGATGAACACTGAAGCTTTCTTT
J: TRBJ2-1; V: TRBV9; size: -; D: -; CDR3: CASSVETAESYNEQFF; DNA: TGTGCCAGCAGCGTAGAAACGGCTGAGTCCTACAATGAGCAGTTCTTC
J: TRBJ1-1; V: TRBV19; size: -; D: -; CDR3: CASKQGSGGSTEAFF; DNA: TGTGCCAGTAAACAAGGGAGCGGGGGGTCCACTGAAGCTTTCTTT
J: TRBJ2-7; V: TRBV6-5; size: -; D: -; CDR3: CASSYSLGTVDYEQYF; DNA: TGTGCCAGCAGTTACTCCTTGGGGACTGTGGACTACGAGCAGTACTTC
J: TRBJ2-7; V: TRBV18; size: -; D: -; CDR3: CASSPGTAPLEQYF; DNA: TGTGCCAGCTCACCCGGGACGGCGCCTCTCGAGCAGTACTTC
J: TRBJ2-1; V: TRBV7-2; size: -; D: TRBD2; CDR3: CASSWPGVAGGLNEQFF; DNA: TGTGCCAGCAGCTGGCCCGGGGTAGCGGGGGGACTTAATGAGCAGTTCTTC
J: TRBJ2-2; V: TRBV9; size: -; D: -; CDR3: CASSAHRAVRSGELFF; DNA: TGTGCCAGCAGCGCCCACAGGGCTGTCAGATCCGGGGAGCTGTTTTTT
J: TRBJ1-2; V: TRBV5-4; size: -; D: -; CDR3: CASSFTGTRDYGYTF; DNA: TGTGCCAGCAGCTTCACCGGGACTCGGGACTATGGCTACACCTTC
J: TRBJ2-3; V: TRBV27; size: -; D: TRBD2; CDR3: CASSSLGLAGATSTDTQYF; DNA: TGTGCCAGCAGTTCGCTCGGACTAGCGGGGGCTACTAGCACAGATACGCAGTATTTT
J: TRBJ1-1; V: TRBV4-3; size: -; D: TRBD1; CDR3: CASSRGTVMNTEAFF; DNA: TGCGCCAGCAGCCGCGGGACAGTCATGAACACTGAAGCTTTCTTT
J: TRBJ2-1; V: TRBV7-3; size: -; D: TRBD2; CDR3: CASSSRGGGGVKNEQFF; DNA: TGTGCCAGCAGCTCCCGCGGGGGCGGGGGGGTTAAGAATGAGCAGTTCTTC
J: TRBJ1-1; V: TRBV7-9; size: -; D: TRBD1; CDR3: CASRRGQGVTEAFF; DNA: TGTGCCAGCAGAAGGGGACAGGGAGTGACTGAAGCTTTCTTT
J: TRBJ1-2; V: TRBV14; size: few; D: -; CDR3: CASSQARGVGGYTF; DNA: TGTGCCAGCAGCCAAGCTCGGGGGGTAGGTGGCTACACCTTC
J: TRBJ1-2; V: TRBV11-2; size: -; D: -; CDR3: CASSLEGGLYGYTF; DNA: TGTGCCAGCAGCTTAGAAGGGGGACTCTATGGCTACACCTTC
J: TRBJ1-3; V: TRBV29-1; size: -; D: TRBD1; CDR3: CSVQTGAGNTIYF; DNA: TGCAGCGTTCAGACAGGGGCTGGAAACACCATATATTTT
J: TRBJ2-7; V: TRBV30; size: many; D: -; CDR3: CAWSAANRNYEQYF; DNA: TGTGCCTGGAGTGCTGCTAACAGGAACTACGAGCAGTACTTC
J: TRBJ1-2; V: TRBV7-2; size: -; D: TRBD1; CDR3: CASSPRRDSWGYTF; DNA: TGTGCCAGCAGCCCGCGCCGGGACAGCTGGGGCTACACCTTC
J: TRBJ1-6; V: TRBV19; size: -; D: -; CDR3: CASSDRGPPLHF; DNA: TGTGCCAGTAGTGATCGGGGTCCACCCCTCCACTTT
J: TRBJ2-2; V: TRBV11-3; size: -; D: -; CDR3: CASSLDAPGAGNTGELFF; DNA: TGTGCCAGCAGCTTAGATGCACCGGGGGCGGGGAACACCGGGGAGCTGTTTTTT
J: TRBJ2-1; V: TRBV5-1; size: -; D: -; CDR3: CASSLEGLTFFEQFF; DNA: TGCGCCAGCAGCTTGGAAGGACTGACATTTTTTGAGCAGTTCTTC
J: TRBJ2-2; V: TRBV24-1; size: -; D: -; CDR3: CATSDARTQTGELFF; DNA: TGTGCCACCAGTGATGCCCGAACCCAAACCGGGGAGCTGTTTTTT
J: TRBJ1-5; V: TRBV24-1; size: -; D: -; CDR3: CATSGGGGNRQPQHF; DNA: TGTGCCACCAGTGGGGGGGGAGGGAACCGTCAGCCCCAGCATTTT
J: TRBJ1-2; V: TRBV7-2; size: -; D: -; CDR3: CASSPDSAVFYGYTF; DNA: TGTGCCAGCAGCCCTGACAGCGCTGTTTTCTATGGCTACACCTTC
J: TRBJ1-4; V: TRBV3-1/TRBV3-2; size: few; D: -; CDR3: CASSLHLPSGVREKLFF; DNA: TGTGCCAGCAGCCTTCATTTGCCTTCAGGGGTGCGTGAAAAACTGTTTTTT
J: TRBJ1-1; V: TRBV18; size: -; D: -; CDR3: CASSPPNTEAFF; DNA: TGTGCCAGCTCACCTCCCAACACTGAAGCTTTCTTT
J: TRBJ2-2; V: TRBV7-6; size: -; D: -; CDR3: CASSLATNTGELFF; DNA: TGTGCCAGCAGCTTAGCCACGAACACCGGGGAGCTGTTTTTT
J: TRBJ1-1; V: TRBV6-4; size: -; D: -; CDR3: CASSAIWGTEAFF; DNA: TGTGCCAGCAGCGCTATTTGGGGAACTGAAGCTTTCTTT
J: TRBJ2-3; V: TRBV5-1; size: -; D: -; CDR3: CASSLGPSWDTQYF; DNA: TGCGCCAGCAGCTTGGGACCATCCTGGGATACGCAGTATTTT
J: TRBJ1-4; V: TRBV7-6; size: -; D: -; CDR3: CASSSKARAANEKLFF; DNA: TGTGCCAGCAGCTCGAAGGCCAGGGCCGCTAATGAAAAACTGTTTTTT
J: TRBJ1-5; V: TRBV5-1; size: few; D: -; CDR3: CASSRTGRQPQHF; DNA: TGCGCCAGCAGTAGGACCGGTAGGCAGCCCCAGCATTTT
J: TRBJ2-4; V: TRBV7-8; size: -; D: TRBD1; CDR3: CASSFIQGDLAKNIQYF; DNA: TGTGCCAGCAGCTTCATACAGGGGGATTTAGCCAAAAACATTCAGTACTTC
J: TRBJ1-6; V: TRBV9; size: -; D: -; CDR3: CASSVSSYNSPLHF; DNA: TGTGCCAGCAGCGTAAGCTCCTATAATTCACCCCTCCACTTT